This is a list of T cell receptor beta chains from one sample in a study of T cell responses to AZD1222 COVID-19 vaccine. The table came from immunoSEQ multiplex PCR; TCRdb's copy has only in-frame clones and leaves some out. This table has approximately 180,000 clones, 80% to 95% appearing once. Sequences were derived from peripheral blood, sampled on day 0 of AZD1222 vaccination. These receptors all stem from an adult in good health. The CDR3 runs from the conserved cysteine through the conserved F or W. D genes are given only for firm matches. Some rows mark clone size as missing; the rest say once, few, many or name a class of expanded clone.

clone size	J gene	D gene	V gene	CDR3 length	CDR3 protein	CDR3 DNA
NA	TRBJ1-5	NA	TRBV19	15	CASSIGSRGIQPQHF	TGTGCCAGTAGTATAGGTTCGCGGGGAATTCAGCCCCAGCATTTT
NA	TRBJ2-5	NA	TRBV2	13	CASGGLSQETQYF	TGTGCCAGCGGGGGGCTGTCTCAAGAGACCCAGTACTTC
NA	TRBJ2-7	NA	TRBV11-2	15	CASSLVLPLGYEQYF	TGTGCCAGCAGCTTGGTGCTTCCCCTGGGCTACGAGCAGTACTTC
NA	TRBJ1-1	NA	TRBV21-1	16	CASSKAMAPGHTEAFF	TGTGCCAGCAGCAAAGCGATGGCCCCCGGCCACACTGAAGCTTTCTTT
NA	TRBJ2-1	TRBD2	TRBV3-1/TRBV3-2	13	CASSSVAGYEQFF	TGTGCCAGCAGCAGCGTAGCGGGGTATGAGCAGTTCTTC
NA	TRBJ1-2	TRBD1	TRBV19	16	CASTPRGRQGGYGYTF	TGTGCCAGTACCCCAAGAGGGAGACAGGGTGGCTATGGCTACACCTTC
few	TRBJ2-3	TRBD2	TRBV6-2/TRBV6-3	16	CASSRRLAGVVYTQYF	TGTGCCAGCAGTCGTCGCCTAGCGGGTGTGGTGTATACGCAGTATTTT
NA	TRBJ1-1	TRBD1	TRBV18	16	CAIAISMGQVNTEAFF	TGTGCCATCGCCATATCGATGGGACAGGTGAACACTGAAGCTTTCTTT
NA	TRBJ2-7	NA	TRBV27	15	CASSLIGGRTDEQYF	TGTGCCAGCAGTTTGATCGGGGGGCGCACCGACGAGCAGTACTTC
NA	TRBJ2-7	NA	TRBV29-1	13	CSALDRNRDEQYF	TGCAGTGCGTTGGATCGAAACAGGGACGAGCAGTACTTC
NA	TRBJ1-1	NA	TRBV6-6	14	CASSQRGRNTEAFF	TGTGCCAGCAGTCAACGGGGAAGGAACACTGAAGCTTTCTTT